This T cell receptor (beta chain) was sequenced for a study of brain T cells in children with intractable seizures. Broader study findings: Viral specificity was inferred only from CDR3 similarity; HCMV serostatus was unknown. Pre-surgery blood may have been undersampled, hiding some clones.

Time point meaning: blood from clinic visit 5 months post-surgery; TSC patient then seizure free. Surgery cases with the highest brain T cell transcript signatures were chosen for sequencing. Here immunoSEQ multiplex PCR was the method, and the copy in TCRdb shows in-frame clones only, minus some. The table lists about 320,000 clones, 93% of them singletons. Of note for this clone: Its antigen is currently unknown.

The sample in question was peripheral blood, obtained approximately 5 months after surgery. This TCR derives from a boy younger than two with tuberous sclerosis and intractable seizures.

CDR3 amino acids: CASSLSLHEQYF. The CDR3 nucleotides are TGTGCCAGCAGTTTGTCGCTGCACGAGCAGTACTTC. The chain couples TRBV12-3 or TRBV12-4 to TRBJ2-7, with D hard to call. The V gene lost 3 bases and the J gene lost 5 bases, with 8 bases spanning the gap. The CDR3 has 12 amino acids.